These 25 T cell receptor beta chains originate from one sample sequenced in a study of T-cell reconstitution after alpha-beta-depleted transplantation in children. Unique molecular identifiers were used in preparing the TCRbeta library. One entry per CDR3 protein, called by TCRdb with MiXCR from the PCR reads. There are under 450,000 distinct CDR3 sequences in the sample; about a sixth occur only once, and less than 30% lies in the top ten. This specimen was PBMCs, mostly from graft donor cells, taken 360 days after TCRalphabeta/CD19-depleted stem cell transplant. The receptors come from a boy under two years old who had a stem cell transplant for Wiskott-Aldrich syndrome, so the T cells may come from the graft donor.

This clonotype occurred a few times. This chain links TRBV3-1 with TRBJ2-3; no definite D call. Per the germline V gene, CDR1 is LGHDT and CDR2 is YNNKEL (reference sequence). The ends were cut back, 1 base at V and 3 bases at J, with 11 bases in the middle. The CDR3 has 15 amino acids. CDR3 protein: CASSQVDARTDTQYF. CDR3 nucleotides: TGTGCCAGCAGCCAAGTTGACGCACGGACAGATACGCAGTATTTT.

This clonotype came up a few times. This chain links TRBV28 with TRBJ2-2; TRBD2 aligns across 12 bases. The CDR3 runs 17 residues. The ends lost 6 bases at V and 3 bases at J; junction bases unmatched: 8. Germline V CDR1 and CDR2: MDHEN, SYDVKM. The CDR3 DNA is TGTGCCAGCAGGACTAGCGGGAGCCTAGGGGACACCGGGGAGCTGTTTTTT. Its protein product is CASRTSGSLGDTGELFF.

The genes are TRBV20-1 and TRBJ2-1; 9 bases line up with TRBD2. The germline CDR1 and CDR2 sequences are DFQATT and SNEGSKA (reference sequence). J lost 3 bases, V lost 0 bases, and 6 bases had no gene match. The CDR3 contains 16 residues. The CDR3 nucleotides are TGCAGTGCTAGAGATCTGGTAGCGGGAGTCTACAATGAGCAGTTCTTC. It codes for CSARDLVAGVYNEQFF.

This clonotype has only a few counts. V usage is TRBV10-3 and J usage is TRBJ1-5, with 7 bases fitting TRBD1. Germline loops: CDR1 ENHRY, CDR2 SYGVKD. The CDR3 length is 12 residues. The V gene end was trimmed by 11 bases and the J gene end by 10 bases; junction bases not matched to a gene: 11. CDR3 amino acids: CAAGTAVIPQHF. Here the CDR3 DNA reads TGTGCCGCCGGGACAGCCGTCATACCCCAGCATTTT.

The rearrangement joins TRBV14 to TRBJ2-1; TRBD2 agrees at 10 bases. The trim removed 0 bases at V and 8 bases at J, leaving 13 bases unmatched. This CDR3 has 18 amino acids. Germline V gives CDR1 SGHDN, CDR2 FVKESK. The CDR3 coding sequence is TGTGCCAGCAGCCAAGATGGGTGGGGACTAGCGAAAAGGTATGAGCAGTTCTTC. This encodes CASSQDGWGLAKRYEQFF.

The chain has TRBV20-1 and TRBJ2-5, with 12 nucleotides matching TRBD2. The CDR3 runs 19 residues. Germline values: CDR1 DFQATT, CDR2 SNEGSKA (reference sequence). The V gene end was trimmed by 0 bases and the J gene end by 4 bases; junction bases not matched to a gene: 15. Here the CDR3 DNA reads TGCAGTGCTAGAGACCGACAGGGGCGCGGACTAGCGGGGTTAGAGACCCAGTACTTC. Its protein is CSARDRQGRGLAGLETQYF.

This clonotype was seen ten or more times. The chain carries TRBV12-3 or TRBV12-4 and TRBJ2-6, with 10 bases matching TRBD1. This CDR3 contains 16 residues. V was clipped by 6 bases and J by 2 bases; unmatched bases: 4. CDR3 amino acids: CASSLGQGAGANVLTF. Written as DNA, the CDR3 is TGTGCCAGCAGCCTCGGACAGGGGGCTGGGGCCAACGTCCTGACTTTC.

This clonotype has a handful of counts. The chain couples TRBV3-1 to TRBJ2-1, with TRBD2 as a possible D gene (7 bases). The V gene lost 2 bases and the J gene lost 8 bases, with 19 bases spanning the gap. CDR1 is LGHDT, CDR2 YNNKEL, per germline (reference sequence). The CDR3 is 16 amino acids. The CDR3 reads CASSQNLARGGHEQFF. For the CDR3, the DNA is TGTGCCAGCAGCCAAAATTTGGCTAGGGGGGGTCATGAGCAGTTCTTC.

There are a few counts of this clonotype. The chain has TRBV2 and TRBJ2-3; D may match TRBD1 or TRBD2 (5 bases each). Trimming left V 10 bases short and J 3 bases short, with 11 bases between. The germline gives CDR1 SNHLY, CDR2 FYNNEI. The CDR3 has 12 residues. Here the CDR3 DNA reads TGTGCCACCAGAGGGGATACAGATACGCAGTATTTT. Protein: CATRGDTDTQYF.

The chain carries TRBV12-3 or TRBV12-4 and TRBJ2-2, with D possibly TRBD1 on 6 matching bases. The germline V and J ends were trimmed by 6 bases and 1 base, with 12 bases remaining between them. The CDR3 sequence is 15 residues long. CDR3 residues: CASRARRGNTGELFF. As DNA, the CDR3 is TGTGCCAGCAGGGCCCGCAGGGGGAACACCGGGGAGCTGTTTTTT.

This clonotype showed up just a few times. The CDR3 region is CSVDGSTNQPQHF. CDR3 nucleotides: TGCAGCGTTGATGGGAGCACAAATCAGCCCCAGCATTTT. The chain carries TRBV29-1 and TRBJ1-5; D uncertain. There are 13 residues in the CDR3. Germline assignment: CDR1 SQVTM and CDR2 ANQGSEA. Trimming removed 3 bases at V and 4 bases at J, with 10 bases between.

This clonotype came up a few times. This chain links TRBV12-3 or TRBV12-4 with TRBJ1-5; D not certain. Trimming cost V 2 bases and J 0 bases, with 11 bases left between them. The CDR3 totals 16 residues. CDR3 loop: CASSLFSGYSNQPQHF. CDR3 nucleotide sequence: TGTGCCAGCAGTTTATTTTCTGGGTATAGCAATCAGCCCCAGCATTTT.

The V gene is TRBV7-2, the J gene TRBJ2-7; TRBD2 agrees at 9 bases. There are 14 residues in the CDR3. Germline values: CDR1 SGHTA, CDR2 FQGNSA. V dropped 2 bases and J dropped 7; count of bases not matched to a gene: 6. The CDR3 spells CASSLWREGREQYF. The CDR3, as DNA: TGTGCCAGCAGCTTATGGCGGGAGGGGAGGGAGCAGTACTTC. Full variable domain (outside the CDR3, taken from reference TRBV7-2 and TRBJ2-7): GAGVSQSPSNKVTEKGKDVELRCDPISGHTALYWYRQSLGQGLEFLIYFQGNSAPDKSGLPSDRFSAERTGGSVSTLTIQRTQQEDSAVYLCASSLWREGREQYFGPGTRLTVT.

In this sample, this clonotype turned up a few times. CDR3 region: CASSFLTRQETQYF. The CDR3 coding sequence is TGTGCCAGCAGCTTCCTCACTAGGCAAGAGACCCAGTACTTC. The V gene is TRBV11-2, the J gene TRBJ2-5, with TRBD2 as a possible D gene (5 bases). This CDR3 spans 14 amino acids. Between the trimmed V and J ends, which lost 3 bases and 2 bases, there was a span of 10 bases. The germline CDR1 and CDR2 sequences are SGHAT and FQNNGV.

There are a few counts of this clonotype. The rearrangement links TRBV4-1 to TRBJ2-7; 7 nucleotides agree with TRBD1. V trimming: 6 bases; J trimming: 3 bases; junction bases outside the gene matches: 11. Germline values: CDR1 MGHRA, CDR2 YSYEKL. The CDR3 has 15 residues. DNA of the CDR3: TGCGCCAGCAGTTCGACAGGGTCAGGCCACTACGAGCAGTACTTC. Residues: CASSSTGSGHYEQYF.

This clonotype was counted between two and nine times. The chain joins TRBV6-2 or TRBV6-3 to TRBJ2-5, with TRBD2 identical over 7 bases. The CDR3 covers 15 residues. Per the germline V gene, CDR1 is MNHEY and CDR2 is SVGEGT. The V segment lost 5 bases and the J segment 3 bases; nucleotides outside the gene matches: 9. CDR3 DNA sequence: TGTGCCAGCAGTCGACTCGGCGGACTAGAAGAGACCCAGTACTTC. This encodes CASSRLGGLEETQYF.

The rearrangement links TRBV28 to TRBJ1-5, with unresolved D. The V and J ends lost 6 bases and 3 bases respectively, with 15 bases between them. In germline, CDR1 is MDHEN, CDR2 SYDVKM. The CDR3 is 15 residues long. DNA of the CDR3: TGTGCCAGCAGCGAAAACTTGGGCGACAATCAGCCCCAGCATTTT. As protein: CASSENLGDNQPQHF.

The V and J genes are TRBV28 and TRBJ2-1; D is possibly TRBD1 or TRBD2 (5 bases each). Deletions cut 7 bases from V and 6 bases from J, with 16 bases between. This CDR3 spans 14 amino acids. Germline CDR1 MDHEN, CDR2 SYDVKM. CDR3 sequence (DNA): TGTGCCAGCAATGGGGGTCGGGCCATCAATGAGCAGTTCTTC. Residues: CASNGGRAINEQFF.

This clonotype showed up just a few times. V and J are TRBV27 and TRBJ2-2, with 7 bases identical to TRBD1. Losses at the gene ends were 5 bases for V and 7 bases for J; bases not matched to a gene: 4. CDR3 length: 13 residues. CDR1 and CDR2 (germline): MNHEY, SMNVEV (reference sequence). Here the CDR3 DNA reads TGTGCCAGCAGTCCACGGGACAGCGGGGAGCTGTTTTTT. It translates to CASSPRDSGELFF.

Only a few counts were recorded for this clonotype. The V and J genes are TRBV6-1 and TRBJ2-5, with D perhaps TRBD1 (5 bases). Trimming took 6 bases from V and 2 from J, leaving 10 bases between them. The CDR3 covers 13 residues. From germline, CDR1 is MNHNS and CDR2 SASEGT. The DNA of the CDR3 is TGTGCCAGCAGCCGACAGCTACAAGAGACCCAGTACTTC. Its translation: CASSRQLQETQYF.

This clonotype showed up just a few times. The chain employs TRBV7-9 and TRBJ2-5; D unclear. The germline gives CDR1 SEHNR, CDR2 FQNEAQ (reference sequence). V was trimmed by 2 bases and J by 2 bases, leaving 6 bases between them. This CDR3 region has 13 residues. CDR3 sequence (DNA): TGTGCCAGCAGCTTAAGGGATCAAGAGACCCAGTACTTC. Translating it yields CASSLRDQETQYF.

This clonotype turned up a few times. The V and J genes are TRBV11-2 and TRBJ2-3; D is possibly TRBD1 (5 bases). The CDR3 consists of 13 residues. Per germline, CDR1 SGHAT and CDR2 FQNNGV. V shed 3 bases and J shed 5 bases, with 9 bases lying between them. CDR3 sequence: CASSFPDKDTQYF. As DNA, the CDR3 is TGTGCCAGCAGCTTCCCGGACAAAGATACGCAGTATTTT.

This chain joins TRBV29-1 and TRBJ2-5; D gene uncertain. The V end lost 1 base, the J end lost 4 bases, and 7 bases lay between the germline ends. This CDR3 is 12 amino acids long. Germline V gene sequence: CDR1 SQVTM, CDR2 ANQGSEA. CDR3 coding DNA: TGCAGCGTTGAAGCTGTGGCAGAGACCCAGTACTTC. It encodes CSVEAVAETQYF.

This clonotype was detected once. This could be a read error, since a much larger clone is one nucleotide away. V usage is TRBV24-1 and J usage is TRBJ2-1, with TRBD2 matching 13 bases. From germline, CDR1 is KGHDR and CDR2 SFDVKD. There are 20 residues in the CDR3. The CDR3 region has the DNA TGTGCCACCAGTGATCCCGGGACTAGCGGGAAGGGGAGCTCCTACAATGGGCAGTTCTTC. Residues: CATSDPGTSGKGSSYNGQFF.

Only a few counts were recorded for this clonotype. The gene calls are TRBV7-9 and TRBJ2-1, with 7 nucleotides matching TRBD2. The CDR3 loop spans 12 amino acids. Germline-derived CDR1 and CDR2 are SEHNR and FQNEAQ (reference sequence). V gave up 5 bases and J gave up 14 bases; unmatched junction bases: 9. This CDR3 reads CASSRTGTTKFF. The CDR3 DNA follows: TGTGCCAGCAGCAGAACCGGGACTACCAAGTTCTTC.